This T cell receptor (beta chain) is from a study of cytomegalovirus exposure and HLA in healthy donors. Notes on the study in general: Researchers reported in a later analysis that a missense DCLRE1C variant was tied to TCR beta V- and J-gene trimming.

60 Vbeta and 13 Jbeta primers were used in PCR. The assay was immunoSEQ multiplex PCR, and TCRdb's table has in-frame clones only and misses some. Here the sample spans 58,000 or so clones, around 75% being singletons. This CDR3 spans 14 amino acids. Germline V gene sequence: CDR1 SGHNT, CDR2 YYREEE (reference sequence). J was trimmed by 3 bases and V by 4 bases; bases with no gene match: 4. Note on this clone: Its target is not known.

Sequenced material: PBMCs. The sequence was collected from a woman aged 40 to 50 in good health and CMV-seropositive. This sequence joins TRBV5-4 and TRBJ2-5, with 9 bases that match TRBD1. This CDR3 reads CASSARTGEETQYF. The DNA of the CDR3 is TGTGCCAGCAGCGCAAGGACAGGGGAAGAGACCCAGTACTTC.